The present entry profiles one T cell receptor beta chain with its context. What it binds is not known. This clone may be a read error of a much larger clone one base away. A read error is likely, as this CDR3 ends without the conserved phenylalanine or tryptophan. Tregs were sorted as CD4+CD25+CD127-/low cells. Findings and limits, study-wide: Tumor memory CD4+ T cell TCR gene usage clustered with blood and lymph node memory CD4+ cells and lymph node naive CD4+ cells.

V gave up 10 bases and J gave up 6 bases; unmatched junction bases: 5. This CDR3 contains 13 residues. Per germline, CDR1 KGHDR and CDR2 SFDVKD. Via MiXCR, TCRdb re-called the 5' RACE reads, giving one row per CDR3 protein. The table records roughly 58,000 distinct CDR3 sequences, about 20% of them present only once. The chain carries TRBV24-1 and TRBJ2-1; the match to TRBD1 covers 10 bases. This clonotype originated in a female donor with breast cancer. Specimen: tumor-infiltrating Tregs sorted from the breast tumor. In nucleotides, the CDR3 is TGTGCCACTCGACAGGGGGCGATCAATGAGCAGTTCCTC. Translated: CATRQGAINEQFL.